The 25 T cell receptor beta chains presented below share a single source sample, sequenced in a study of cytomegalovirus exposure and HLA in healthy donors. The primer mix had 60 Vbeta and 13 Jbeta primers. TCRdb's table, derived via immunoSEQ multiplex PCR, lists solely in-frame clones and lacks some. Seen here are around 94,000 clones, roughly 84% observed once, and the top ten hold about 2.1%. The specimen was PBMCs. Receptor source: a man in his late teens or twenties in good health and CMV-seronegative.

This clone was counted a few times. This sequence joins TRBV2 and TRBJ1-2; D perhaps matches TRBD1 (5 bases). Trimming shortened V by 5 bases and J by 2 bases, and 12 bases separated the two germline ends. Germline V gene lookup returns CDR1 SNHLY and CDR2 FYNNEI. This CDR3 has 14 amino acids. Here the CDR3 DNA reads TGTGCCAGCAGTCCGTGGGGGGGGAACTATGGCTACACCTTC. Its protein product is CASSPWGGNYGYTF. The whole variable domain, filled in from reference TRBV2 and TRBJ1-2, reads EPEVTQTPSHQVTQMGQEVILRCVPISNHLYFYWYRQILGQKVEFLVSFYNNEISEKSEIFDDQFSVERPDGSNFTLKIRSTKLEDSAMYFCASSPWGGNYGYTFGSGTRLTVV.

The chain recombines TRBV5-1 with TRBJ1-2; TRBD1 might be the D (6 bases). This CDR3 is built from 14 residues. Trimming pared 3 bases from V and 8 bases from J, leaving 17 bases between. Germline V lookup: CDR1 SGHRS, CDR2 YFSETQ. The CDR3 DNA sequence: TGCGCCAGCAGCTACGACAGGACACTCGGAGGCTACACCTTC. Its protein product is CASSYDRTLGGYTF.

The gene calls are TRBV2 and TRBJ1-2; weak D call: TRBD1 (6 bases). The CDR3 runs to 15 residues. V was shortened by 5 bases and J by 5 bases, with 18 bases between the two germline ends. The germline gives CDR1 SNHLY, CDR2 FYNNEI. CDR3: CASSWAVDSIYGYTF. In DNA form, the CDR3 reads TGTGCCAGCAGTTGGGCGGTGGACAGCATTTATGGCTACACCTTC.

A single count supports this clone. CDR3 nucleotides: TGTGCCTGGAGTGTAGGGGGCCAACGGGAGACCCAGTACTTC. As protein: CAWSVGGQRETQYF. The rearrangement links TRBV30 to TRBJ2-5; 7 bases agree with TRBD1. This CDR3 has 14 residues. Per germline, CDR1 GTSNPN and CDR2 SVGIG (reference sequence). With V trimmed by 0 bases and J by 5 bases, 6 bases remained unmatched.

V is TRBV9 and J is TRBJ1-1; D gene uncertain. Germline V gives CDR1 SGDLS, CDR2 YYNGEE. The CDR3 has 14 amino acids. V lost 0 bases, J lost 2 bases, and 8 bases lay in between. DNA for the CDR3: TGTGCCAGCAGCGTAGTAGAAGCAAACACTGAAGCTTTCTTT. It specifies CASSVVEANTEAFF.

The chain has TRBV14 and TRBJ1-6; D is unclear. V was cut by 1 base and J by 4 bases, with 5 bases left in between. The CDR3 length is 14 residues. Germline lookup yields CDR1 SGHDN and CDR2 FVKESK. In DNA form, the CDR3 reads TGTGCCAGCAGCCAAGGGGCATATAATTCACCCCTCCACTTT. This sequence encodes CASSQGAYNSPLHF.

The CDR3 reads CATTRDNEQFF. In DNA, the CDR3 is TGTGCCACCACGCGGGACAATGAGCAGTTCTTC. This chain uses TRBV5-4 with TRBJ2-1; perhaps TRBD2 as D (5 bases). V gave up 9 bases and J gave up 5 bases, with 9 bases separating them. The CDR3 length is 11 residues. Germline CDR1 reads SGHNT; CDR2 reads YYREEE (reference sequence).

This clone was detected only a few times. The chain joins TRBV5-4 to TRBJ2-7, with 10 bases lining up with TRBD1. The CDR3 runs 17 residues. Trimming removed 3 bases from V and 5 bases from J; junction bases left unmatched: 14. The germline CDR1 and CDR2 sequences are SGHNT and YYREEE (reference sequence). The CDR3 DNA is TGTGCCAGCAGCTGGCTCACATCGGGACAGGGGAAGGACGAGCAGTACTTC. This encodes CASSWLTSGQGKDEQYF.

This chain joins TRBV2 and TRBJ2-1, with TRBD2 identical over 8 bases. The CDR3 contains 13 residues. Per germline, CDR1 SNHLY and CDR2 FYNNEI. The trim removed 6 bases at V and 4 bases at J, leaving 2 bases unmatched. The CDR3 DNA reads TGTGCCAGCAGGACTAGCGCTTACAATGAGCAGTTCTTC. It translates to CASRTSAYNEQFF.

The chain links TRBV5-1 to TRBJ1-2; the match to TRBD1 covers 12 bases. Trimming cost V 4 bases and J 5 bases; bases outside gene matches: 12. Germline V gene sequence: CDR1 SGHRS, CDR2 YFSETQ. The CDR3 is 17 residues long. The DNA for the CDR3 is TGCGCCAGCAGCGTCCGGGACAGGGGGCTGGAATGGTATGGCTACACCTTC. Translation gives CASSVRDRGLEWYGYTF.

The chain combines TRBV7-2 with TRBJ2-7; 9 nucleotides match TRBD2. The length of the CDR3 is 18 residues. V dropped 5 bases and J dropped 0; count of bases not matched to a gene: 14. The V gene's germline CDR1 is SGHTA and CDR2 FQGNSA. The CDR3 loop is CASSRRGQGLADSYEQYF. CDR3 nucleotides: TGTGCCAGCAGCCGGAGGGGGCAGGGACTAGCAGACTCCTACGAGCAGTACTTC.

The CDR3 sequence: CASSLSLAGVQPQHF. The CDR3 DNA follows: TGTGCCAGCAGTTTATCGTTGGCAGGGGTCCAGCCCCAGCATTTT. The chain uses TRBV27 and TRBJ1-5, with D possibly matching TRBD1 (6 bases). The germline CDR1 and CDR2 sequences are MNHEY and SMNVEV (reference sequence). The V gene lost 0 bases and the J gene lost 7 bases, with 13 bases spanning the gap. CDR3 length: 15 residues.

The chain employs TRBV5-1 and TRBJ2-3, with 9 nucleotides matching TRBD1. Germline CDR1 SGHRS, CDR2 YFSETQ. Trimming removed 5 bases from V and 1 base from J; junction bases left unmatched: 8. This CDR3 is built from 16 residues. In DNA form, the CDR3 reads TGCGCCAGCAGATCCGGGACAGGGCTAGGCACAGATACGCAGTATTTT. It codes for CASRSGTGLGTDTQYF.

V usage is TRBV27 and J usage is TRBJ2-7; 11 positions agree with TRBD2. In germline, CDR1 is MNHEY, CDR2 SMNVEV (reference sequence). J was trimmed by 7 bases and V by 3 bases; bases with no gene match: 5. CDR3 size: 14 residues. The CDR3 DNA is TGTGCCAGCAGTTTGGGACTAGCGGCGAGAGAGCAGTACTTC. Translated, it gives CASSLGLAAREQYF.

The chain combines TRBV5-6 with TRBJ1-1, with D possibly matching TRBD1 (5 bases). Germline V lookup: CDR1 SGHDT, CDR2 YYEEEE. This CDR3 is 14 amino acids long. Trimming stripped 4 bases from V and 4 bases from J, with 14 bases between. The CDR3 loop is CASSRNGHITEAFF. The CDR3 DNA follows: TGTGCCAGCAGCCGAAACGGACACATCACTGAAGCTTTCTTT. Drawing the rest from reference TRBV5-6 and TRBJ1-1, the complete variable domain is DAGVTQSPTHLIKTRGQQVTLRCSPKSGHDTVSWYQQALGQGPQFIFQYYEEEERQRGNFPDRFSGHQFPNYSSELNVNALLLGDSALYLCASSRNGHITEAFFGQGTRLTVV.

As concerns this clone: At one of its ends the junction is not consistent with the germline gene, which may arise from a read error. This same CDR3 is encoded by further DNA sequences in the sample. The chain employs TRBV10-1 and TRBJ2-1; 7 nucleotides agree with TRBD2. Germline CDR1 reads WNHNN; CDR2 reads SYGVQD (reference sequence). The CDR3 consists of 17 residues. This CDR3 reads CASSDRTSGGNYNEQFF. In DNA, the CDR3 is TGCGCCAGTAGTGACCGCACCTCGGGAGGTAACTACAATGAGCAGTTCTTC.

The genes are TRBV5-6 and TRBJ1-6; tentatively, D is TRBD1 (5 bases). Trimming left V 2 bases short and J 10 bases short, with 13 bases between. The germline gives CDR1 SGHDT, CDR2 YYEEEE. This CDR3 contains 14 residues. In DNA, the CDR3 is TGTGCCAGCAGCTTTTGGGGGGTAGGATCACCCCTCCACTTT. This encodes CASSFWGVGSPLHF.

V gene TRBV6-5 combines with J gene TRBJ1-3, with TRBD1 identical over 9 bases. The CDR3 sequence is 15 residues long. Germline V gene data show CDR1 as MNHEY and CDR2 as SVGAGI. The V and J ends lost 2 bases and 7 bases, in that order; junction bases with no gene match: 6. CDR3 nucleotide sequence: TGTGCCAGCAGTTACCGAGGACAGGGGTGGAACACCATATATTTT. Translating it yields CASSYRGQGWNTIYF.

The chain combines TRBV6-1 with TRBJ1-1, with D tentatively TRBD1 (6 bases). The germline V and J ends were trimmed by 4 bases and 2 bases, with 8 bases remaining between them. Germline V gives CDR1 MNHNS, CDR2 SASEGT. CDR3 size: 13 residues. In DNA, the CDR3 is TGTGCCAGCAGTGGACAGGCCAACACTGAAGCTTTCTTT. Its translation: CASSGQANTEAFF.

V usage is TRBV18 and J usage is TRBJ2-3; D is possibly TRBD1 (5 bases). The CDR3 runs 15 residues. V was shortened by 3 bases and J by 2 bases, with 12 bases between the two germline ends. From germline, CDR1 is KGHSH and CDR2 LQKENI. The CDR3 loop reads CASSPLSGITDTQYF. The CDR3 DNA is TGTGCCAGCTCACCTTTGTCAGGGATCACAGATACGCAGTATTTT. The full variable domain, its missing parts supplied by reference TRBV18 and TRBJ2-3, is NAGVMQNPRHLVRRRGQEARLRCSPMKGHSHVYWYRQLPEEGLKFMVYLQKENIIDESGMPKERFSAEFPKEGPSILRIQQVVRGDSAAYFCASSPLSGITDTQYFGPGTRLTVL.

The chain is built from TRBV7-9 and TRBJ2-7; a weak D match, TRBD2 (6 bases). Per the germline V gene, CDR1 is SEHNR and CDR2 is FQNEAQ (reference sequence). This CDR3 region has 15 residues. With 1 base removed from V and 0 bases from J, the gap between germline ends came to 10 bases. CDR3 coding DNA: TGTGCCAGCAGCTTAGACGGGAGCCCCTCCTACGAGCAGTACTTC. This encodes CASSLDGSPSYEQYF.

The rearrangement joins TRBV30 to TRBJ1-1; D remains ambiguous. CDR3 size: 14 residues. CDR1 and CDR2 from the germline V gene are GTSNPN and SVGIG (reference sequence). V lost 0 bases and J lost 10, with 18 bases in between. CDR3 residues: CAWSVIKSSVRAFF. In DNA, the CDR3 is TGTGCCTGGAGTGTAATAAAATCCAGTGTAAGAGCTTTCTTT.

The rearrangement links TRBV9 to TRBJ2-6; 7 nucleotides agree with TRBD1. Germline assignment: CDR1 SGDLS and CDR2 YYNGEE. The V gene end was trimmed by 0 bases and the J gene end by 1 base; junction bases not matched to a gene: 7. The CDR3 covers 18 residues. CDR3 sequence (DNA): TGTGCCAGCAGCGTAGCTACAGGGGCCTTATCTGGGGCCAACGTCCTGACTTTC. Encoded protein: CASSVATGALSGANVLTF.

This chain connects TRBV14 to TRBJ2-1; 7 nucleotides match TRBD2. The CDR3 extends over 13 amino acids. The germline V gene has CDR1 SGHDN and CDR2 FVKESK. The V and J ends lost 4 bases and 10 bases, in that order; junction bases with no gene match: 7. CDR3 in DNA: TGTGCCAGCAGCCGATCGACTAGCTCAGAGCAGTTCTTC. Its translation is CASSRSTSSEQFF.

A word on this clone: A read error may account for a junction end that differs from germline. The chain is built from TRBV7-7 and TRBJ2-7; unclear D gene. Germline V gene lookup returns CDR1 SSHAT and CDR2 FNYEAQ (reference sequence). CDR3 length: 13 residues. The CDR3 region has the DNA TGTGCTAGCAGCTTAGCCCCAAACTACGAGCAGTACTTC. Its translation: CASSLAPNYEQYF.